The 22 T cell receptor beta chains below were found in one sample sequenced in a study of cytomegalovirus exposure and HLA in healthy donors. TCRdb's copy holds only in-frame clones and misses some; the assay was immunoSEQ multiplex PCR. This sample has more than 20,000 clones, with around 97% found just once. Sequencing was done on a sample of PBMCs. The receptor source for this set is a man aged 25 to 45 in good health and CMV-seropositive.

This clone was observed a handful of times. The J gene is TRBJ2-7, the V gene TRBV18, with 9 bases identical to TRBD1. The CDR3 is 16 residues long. The germline V gene has CDR1 KGHSH and CDR2 LQKENI. The V segment lost 6 bases and the J segment 1 base; nucleotides outside the gene matches: 10. The CDR3 region is CASSTTLDRGSYEQYF. CDR3 in DNA: TGTGCCAGCTCCACCACCCTCGACAGGGGGTCCTACGAGCAGTACTTC.

The chain recombines TRBV25-1 with TRBJ1-4, with 8 bases lining up with TRBD1. CDR3 size: 13 residues. Losses at the gene ends were 6 bases for V and 8 bases for J; bases not matched to a gene: 5. In germline, CDR1 is MGHDK, CDR2 SYGVNS. CDR3 sequence reads: CASSYTGGEKLFF. The DNA for the CDR3 is TGTGCCAGCAGCTATACAGGGGGGGAAAAACTGTTTTTT.

The chain links TRBV7-9 to TRBJ2-1; no clear D gene. The CDR3 sequence is 14 residues long. Germline V gene data show CDR1 as SEHNR and CDR2 as FQNEAQ (reference sequence). V lost 4 bases and J 4 bases, leaving 11 bases between the germline ends. The CDR3 nucleotides are TGTGCCAGCAGCTCAGGAAACAGTTACAATGAGCAGTTCTTC. This codes for CASSSGNSYNEQFF.

The chain couples TRBV5-1 to TRBJ1-2; no clear D gene. Trimming left V 0 bases short and J 2 bases short, with 11 bases between. The germline V gene encodes CDR1 SGHRS and CDR2 YFSETQ. CDR3 length equals 15 residues. Written as DNA, the CDR3 is TGCGCCAGCAGCTTGGAAGGAGACCCAAACTATGGCTACACCTTC. Translated: CASSLEGDPNYGYTF.

V is TRBV29-1 and J is TRBJ2-1; TRBD2 matches at 9 bases. Trimming took 3 bases from V and 1 from J; bases not matched to a gene: 13. CDR1 SQVTM and CDR2 ANQGSEA come from the germline V gene. This CDR3 comprises 18 residues. Written as DNA, the CDR3 is TGCAGCGTTGACCCAGGGGGATTTAGCGGGAGTTCCTACAATGAGCAGTTCTTC. Protein sequence: CSVDPGGFSGSSYNEQFF.

The CDR3 spells CASGSGSRRGAFF. CDR3 coding DNA: TGTGCCAGCGGGTCCGGGAGCCGGAGGGGAGCTTTCTTT. This sequence joins TRBV28 and TRBJ1-1; tentatively, D is TRBD1 (5 bases). Germline V gives CDR1 MDHEN, CDR2 SYDVKM. The CDR3 runs to 13 residues. V was clipped by 8 bases and J by 10 bases, with 20 bases between them. Together with reference TRBV28 and TRBJ1-1, the CDR3 gives the full variable domain: DVKVTQSSRYLVKRTGEKVFLECVQDMDHENMFWYRQDPGLGLRLIYFSYDVKMKEKGDIPEGYSVSREKKERFSLILESASTNQTSMYLCASGSGSRRGAFFGQGTRLTVV.

This clone has just one count. The chain recombines TRBV2 with TRBJ2-7; a weak D match, TRBD1 (5 bases). This CDR3 spans 16 amino acids. V shed 5 bases and J shed 7 bases, with 24 bases lying between them. Germline CDR1 reads SNHLY; CDR2 reads FYNNEI. This CDR3 is CASSLPAGHPEIEQYF. The CDR3 DNA reads as TGTGCCAGCAGTCTTCCTGCAGGACACCCCGAGATAGAGCAGTACTTC.

The rearrangement joins TRBV12-1 to TRBJ2-7; the table assigns TRBD2, which was not confirmed against the DNA. TRBV12-1 constitutes a pseudogene. The CDR3 length is 17 residues. CDR3: CASSQGSGSSSSYEQYF. In DNA, the CDR3 is TGTGCCAGCAGCCAAGGTAGCGGGAGTTCCTCTTCCTACGAGCAGTACTTC.

The count of this clone is one. V is TRBV27 and J is TRBJ2-1, with TRBD2 matching 8 bases. With 3 bases clipped from V and 8 bases from J, the junction kept 3 bases outside the gene matches. Germline V CDR1 and CDR2: MNHEY, SMNVEV (reference sequence). This CDR3 spans 13 amino acids. The CDR3 DNA is TGTGCCAGCAGTTTCCCGGGAGGGCATGAGCAGTTCTTC. This encodes CASSFPGGHEQFF.

The chain is built from TRBV28 and TRBJ2-1; 7 bases fit TRBD1. CDR3 length: 16 amino acids. Germline V gene lookup returns CDR1 MDHEN and CDR2 SYDVKM. The trim removed 7 bases at V and 6 bases at J, leaving 15 bases unmatched. In DNA form, the CDR3 reads TGTGCCAGCAACCTTCCATTTAGGGGGCGCCGCAATGAGCAGTTCTTC. Residues: CASNLPFRGRRNEQFF.

J is TRBJ1-5 and V is TRBV6-5; no clear D gene. The ends were cut back, 2 bases at V and 7 bases at J, with 9 bases in the middle. Germline CDR1 is MNHEY and CDR2 is SVGAGI. This CDR3 contains 13 residues. The CDR3 coding sequence is TGTGCCAGCAGTTACGACTCGTCCCAGCCCCAGCATTTT. Its protein is CASSYDSSQPQHF.

This chain connects TRBV6-5 to TRBJ1-4; 7 bases are shared with TRBD1. Germline lookup yields CDR1 MNHEY and CDR2 SVGAGI. The CDR3 sequence is 16 residues long. Unmatched junction bases numbered 6, after V lost 2 bases and J lost 3 bases. CDR3 nucleotides: TGTGCCAGCAGTTACCTGGGACAGCCGCCTAATGAAAAACTGTTTTTT. Translating it yields CASSYLGQPPNEKLFF.

The chain has TRBV19 and TRBJ2-2; D perhaps matches TRBD2 (6 bases). Germline assignment: CDR1 LNHDA and CDR2 SQIVND (reference sequence). The CDR3 covers 12 residues. The germline V and J ends were trimmed by 3 bases and 13 bases, with 12 bases remaining between them. In nucleotides, the CDR3 is TGTGCCAGTAGTATGAGGAGGGGCGCGCTGTTTTTT. This translates into CASSMRRGALFF. The full variable domain, with the rest looked up from reference TRBV19 and TRBJ2-2, is DGGITQSPKYLFRKEGQNVTLSCEQNLNHDAMYWYRQDPGQGLRLIYYSQIVNDFQKGDIAEGYSVSREKKESFPLTVTSAQKNPTAFYLCASSMRRGALFFGEGSRLTVL.

V and J are TRBV29-1 and TRBJ2-1, with D possibly being TRBD1 (5 bases). The CDR3 contains 13 residues. In germline, CDR1 is SQVTM, CDR2 ANQGSEA. Trimming stripped 3 bases from V and 7 bases from J, with 13 bases between. CDR3 loop: CSVDQQVGNEQFF. The CDR3 DNA sequence: TGCAGCGTTGATCAACAGGTGGGGAATGAGCAGTTCTTC.

In its sample, this clone was seen once. The chain uses TRBV4-2 and TRBJ2-7; 14 nucleotides match TRBD2. CDR3 length: 18 residues. CDR1 and CDR2 (germline): LGHNA, YNFKEQ. V gave up 11 bases and J gave up 5 bases; unmatched junction bases: 20. In DNA form, the CDR3 reads TGTGCCGAACCTACTTGGCCCCGGACTAGCGGGAGGAGGAACGAGCAGTACTTC. This gives the protein CAEPTWPRTSGRRNEQYF.

This clone was picked up one time. The chain uses TRBV6-1 and TRBJ1-5; the match to TRBD1 covers 7 bases. V gave up 5 bases and J gave up 2 bases; unmatched junction bases: 3. The CDR3 consists of 14 residues. Germline V CDR1 and CDR2: MNHNS, SASEGT. The CDR3 region is CASSKTGGNQPQHF. CDR3 nucleotide sequence: TGTGCCAGCAGTAAAACAGGGGGCAATCAGCCCCAGCATTTT.

The chain is built from TRBV30 and TRBJ1-1, with 7 positions matching TRBD1. The CDR3 spans 11 residues. The V gene end was trimmed by 4 bases and the J gene end by 11 bases; junction bases not matched to a gene: 7. CDR1 GTSNPN and CDR2 SVGIG come from the germline V gene (reference sequence). The CDR3 bases are TGTGCCTGGAAGACAGGGAGATGGGCTTTCTTT. This gives the protein CAWKTGRWAFF.

This chain joins TRBV27 and TRBJ2-4, with 11 positions matching TRBD1. Germline lookup yields CDR1 MNHEY and CDR2 SMNVEV (reference sequence). V was pared by 5 bases and J by 7 bases, with 7 bases of the junction left unmatched. There are 15 residues in the CDR3. The CDR3 spells CASSQTGTGGNIQYF. For the CDR3, the DNA is TGTGCCAGCAGTCAGACCGGGACAGGGGGGAACATTCAGTACTTC.

This rearrangement joins TRBV5-5 to TRBJ2-1, with 9 bases that match TRBD2. Germline-derived CDR1 and CDR2 are SGHKS and YYEKEE (reference sequence). The V and J ends lost 3 bases and 8 bases, in that order; junction bases with no gene match: 15. The CDR3 sequence is 17 residues long. The CDR3 bases are TGTGCCAGCAGCTCCCCGGTGGCGGGAGGGCCGAGGGATGAGCAGTTCTTC. Translating gives CASSSPVAGGPRDEQFF. Based on the CDR3 plus reference TRBV5-5 and TRBJ2-1, the full variable domain is DAGVTQSPTHLIKTRGQQVTLRCSPISGHKSVSWYQQVLGQGPQFIFQYYEKEERGRGNFPDRFSARQFPNYSSELNVNALLLGDSALYLCASSSPVAGGPRDEQFFGPGTRLTVL.

The rearrangement links TRBV28 to TRBJ2-3, with D unclear. The CDR3 totals 15 residues. V lost 5 bases, J lost 0 bases, and 12 bases lay in between. Per the germline V gene, CDR1 is MDHEN and CDR2 is SYDVKM. DNA of the CDR3: TGTGCCAGCAGTCCCGACTGGCGTAGCACAGATACGCAGTATTTT. Translated: CASSPDWRSTDTQYF.

The chain has TRBV7-2 and TRBJ1-1; D gene ambiguous. Trimming cost V 2 bases and J 0 bases, with 7 bases left between them. This CDR3 has 14 residues. CDR1 is SGHTA and CDR2 is FQGNSA in the germline V gene. The CDR3 reads CASSLTRVNTEAFF. The CDR3 DNA sequence: TGTGCCAGCAGCTTAACCCGGGTGAACACTGAAGCTTTCTTT. Drawing the rest from reference TRBV7-2 and TRBJ1-1, the complete variable domain is GAGVSQSPSNKVTEKGKDVELRCDPISGHTALYWYRQSLGQGLEFLIYFQGNSAPDKSGLPSDRFSAERTGGSVSTLTIQRTQQEDSAVYLCASSLTRVNTEAFFGQGTRLTVV.

The chain combines TRBV4-3 with TRBJ1-1, with 8 bases identical to TRBD1. The trim removed 3 bases at V and 1 base at J, leaving 4 bases unmatched. Germline CDR1 LGHNA, CDR2 YSLEER. The CDR3 has 15 residues. DNA of the CDR3: TGCGCCAGCAGCCAGGGGGACAGGACGAACACTGAAGCTTTCTTT. It translates to CASSQGDRTNTEAFF.